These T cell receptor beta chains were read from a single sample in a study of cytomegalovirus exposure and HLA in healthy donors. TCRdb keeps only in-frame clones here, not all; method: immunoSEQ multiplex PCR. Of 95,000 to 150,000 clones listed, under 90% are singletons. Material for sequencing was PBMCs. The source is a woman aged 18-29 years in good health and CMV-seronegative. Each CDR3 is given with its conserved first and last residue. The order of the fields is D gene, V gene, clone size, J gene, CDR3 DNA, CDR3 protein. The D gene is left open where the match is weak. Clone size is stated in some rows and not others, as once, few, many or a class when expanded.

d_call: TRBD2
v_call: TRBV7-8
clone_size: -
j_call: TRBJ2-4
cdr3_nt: TGTGCCAGCAGCTTAAAGAGACTAGCGGATTATTGGGCCAAAAACATTCAGTACTTC
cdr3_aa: CASSLKRLADYWAKNIQYF

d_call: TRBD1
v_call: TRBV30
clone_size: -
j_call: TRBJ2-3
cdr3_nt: TGTGCCTGCCAGGGGGAAATCACAGATACGCAGTATTTT
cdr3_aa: CACQGEITDTQYF

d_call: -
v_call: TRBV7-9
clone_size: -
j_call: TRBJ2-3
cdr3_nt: TGTGCCAGCAGCTCCCCCTTGGGCCAGGGCCCCACAGATACGCAGTATTTT
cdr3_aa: CASSSPLGQGPTDTQYF

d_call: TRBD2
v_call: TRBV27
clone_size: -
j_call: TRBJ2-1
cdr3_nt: TGTGCCAGCAGTTTGACTAGCGGCGGGGGTGAGCAGTTCTTC
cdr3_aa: CASSLTSGGGEQFF

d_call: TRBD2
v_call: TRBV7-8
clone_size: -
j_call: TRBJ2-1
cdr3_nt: TGTGCCAGCAGCCCGAGAAAGGGACTAGCGGGAGTCAGCGAGCAGTTCTTC
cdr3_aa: CASSPRKGLAGVSEQFF

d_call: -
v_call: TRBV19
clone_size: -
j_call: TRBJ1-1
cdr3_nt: TGTGCCAGTAGTCCGGTTGCGAACACTGAAGCTTTCTTT
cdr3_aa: CASSPVANTEAFF

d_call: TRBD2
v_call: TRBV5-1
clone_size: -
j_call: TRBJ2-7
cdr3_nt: TGCGCCAGCAGCTTGACTAGCGGGAGCGGCTACGAGCAGTACTTC
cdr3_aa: CASSLTSGSGYEQYF

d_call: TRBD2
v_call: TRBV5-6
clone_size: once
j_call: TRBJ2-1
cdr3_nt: TGTGCCAGCAGCGGAGGACTAGCGGGAGGGCCGATCAATGAGCAGTTCTTC
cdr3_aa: CASSGGLAGGPINEQFF

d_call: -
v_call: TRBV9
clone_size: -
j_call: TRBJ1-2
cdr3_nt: TGTGCCAGCAGCGTAACCCCAGCTAACTATGGCTACACCTTC
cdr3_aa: CASSVTPANYGYTF

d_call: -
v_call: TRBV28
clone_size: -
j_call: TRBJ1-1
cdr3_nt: TGTGCCAGCAGTTTATTACTGGAAGCTTTCTTT
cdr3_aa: CASSLLLEAFF

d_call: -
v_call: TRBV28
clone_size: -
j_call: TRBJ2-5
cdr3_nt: TGTGCCAGCAGTACTACTCAGGGCGGCCTGCGAGAGACCCAGTACTTC
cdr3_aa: CASSTTQGGLRETQYF

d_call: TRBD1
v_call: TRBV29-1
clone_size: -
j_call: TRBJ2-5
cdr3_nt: TGCAGCACGACAGGGGAAGAGACCCAGTACTTC
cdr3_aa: CSTTGEETQYF

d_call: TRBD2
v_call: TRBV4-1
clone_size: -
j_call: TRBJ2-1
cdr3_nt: TGCGCCAGCAGCCAATTCCAGTCTAGCGGGAGTAGCGATGAGCAGTTCTTC
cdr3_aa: CASSQFQSSGSSDEQFF

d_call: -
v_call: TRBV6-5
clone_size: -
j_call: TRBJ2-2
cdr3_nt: TGTGCCAGCAGCCAGCGGGCGCCCGGGGAGCTGTTTTTT
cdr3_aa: CASSQRAPGELFF

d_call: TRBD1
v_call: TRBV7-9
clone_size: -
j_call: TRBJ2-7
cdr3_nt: TGTGCCAGCAGCGGACGACAGGGGGTGGACTACGAGCAGTACTTC
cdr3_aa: CASSGRQGVDYEQYF

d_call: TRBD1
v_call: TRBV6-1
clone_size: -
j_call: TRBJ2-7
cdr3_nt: TGTGCCAGCAGGGCCCCGGGACAGGGACCCGAGCAGTACTTC
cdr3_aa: CASRAPGQGPEQYF

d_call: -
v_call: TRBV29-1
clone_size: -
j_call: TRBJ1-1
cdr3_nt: TGCAGCGTTGTTAGCGGGGCGAACACTGAAGCTTTCTTT
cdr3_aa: CSVVSGANTEAFF

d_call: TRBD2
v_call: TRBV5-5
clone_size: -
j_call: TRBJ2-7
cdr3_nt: TGTGCCAGCAAAAGCGGGAGCACCTACGAGCAGTACTTC
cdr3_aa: CASKSGSTYEQYF

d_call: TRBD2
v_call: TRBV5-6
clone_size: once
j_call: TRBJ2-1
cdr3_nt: TGTGCCAGCAGCTGGGGACTAGCGGGAGGGGATGAGCAGTTCTTC
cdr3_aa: CASSWGLAGGDEQFF

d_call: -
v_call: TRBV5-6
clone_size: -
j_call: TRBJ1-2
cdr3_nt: TGTGCCAGCAGCCTCGCGTCCCGGGTGAACTATGGCTACACCTTC
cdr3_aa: CASSLASRVNYGYTF

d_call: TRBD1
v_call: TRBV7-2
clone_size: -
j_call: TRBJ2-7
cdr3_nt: TGTGCCAGCAGCCGGACAGGGGCCTACGAGCAGTACTTC
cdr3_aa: CASSRTGAYEQYF

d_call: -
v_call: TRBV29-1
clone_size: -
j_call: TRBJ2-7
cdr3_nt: TGCAGCGTTGTTCGGGGCTACGAGCAGTACTTC
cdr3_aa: CSVVRGYEQYF

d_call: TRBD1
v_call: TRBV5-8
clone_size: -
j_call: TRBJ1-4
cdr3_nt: TGTGCCAGCAGCCCTCACGGGGGGACAGGGAACGAAAAACTGTTTTTT
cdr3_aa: CASSPHGGTGNEKLFF

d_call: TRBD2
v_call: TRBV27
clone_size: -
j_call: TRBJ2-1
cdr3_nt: TGTGCCAGCAGACCTAGCGGGAACTCCTACAATGAGCAGTTCTTC
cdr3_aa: CASRPSGNSYNEQFF

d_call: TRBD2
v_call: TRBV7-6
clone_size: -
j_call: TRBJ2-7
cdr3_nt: TGTGCCAGCAGCCCCGGAGGGCTAGCGGCAGAGTTGGAGCAGTACTTC
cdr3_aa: CASSPGGLAAELEQYF

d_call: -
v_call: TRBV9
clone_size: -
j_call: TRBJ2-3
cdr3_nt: TGTGCCAGCAGCGTAGAAGGGGCAGATACGCAGTATTTT
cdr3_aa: CASSVEGADTQYF

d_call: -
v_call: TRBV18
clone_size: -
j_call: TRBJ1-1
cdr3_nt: TGTGCCAGCTCACCCTCGAGCAGGAAGGAGAACACTGAAGCTTTCTTT
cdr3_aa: CASSPSSRKENTEAFF

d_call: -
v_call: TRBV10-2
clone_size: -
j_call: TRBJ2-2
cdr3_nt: TGCGCCAGCAGTGAAGGGGGCGGGGAGCTGTTTTTT
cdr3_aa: CASSEGGGELFF

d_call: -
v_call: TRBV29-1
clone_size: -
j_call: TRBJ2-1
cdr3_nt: TGCAGCGTTGAAACCGGGAGAACCTCCTACAATGAGCAGTTCTTC
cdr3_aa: CSVETGRTSYNEQFF

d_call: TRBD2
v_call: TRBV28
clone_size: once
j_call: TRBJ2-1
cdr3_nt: TGTGCCAGCAGGACACCTAGCGGGAGGTCCTACAATGAGCAGTTCTTC
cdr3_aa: CASRTPSGRSYNEQFF

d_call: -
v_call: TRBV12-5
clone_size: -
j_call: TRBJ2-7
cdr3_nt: TGTGCTAGTGGTTTGCCGTATCGCAGCGTAAATTCCTACGAGCAGTACTTC
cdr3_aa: CASGLPYRSVNSYEQYF

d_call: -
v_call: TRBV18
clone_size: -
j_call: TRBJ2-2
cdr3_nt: TGTGCCAGCCACGCCCCGCGACAGGACTTTTCTTTCAAGGTGAACACCGGGGAGCTGTTTTTT
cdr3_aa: CASHAPRQDFSFKVNTGELFF

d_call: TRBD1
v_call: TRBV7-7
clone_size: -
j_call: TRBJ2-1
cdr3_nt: TGTGCTAGCAGCTTGGGACAGGGAGTTTACAATGAGCAGTTCTTC
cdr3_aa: CASSLGQGVYNEQFF

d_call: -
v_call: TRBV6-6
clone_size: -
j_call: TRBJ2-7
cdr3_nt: TGTGCCAGCAGTTACGGCAGTACCTACGAGCAGTACTTC
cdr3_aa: CASSYGSTYEQYF

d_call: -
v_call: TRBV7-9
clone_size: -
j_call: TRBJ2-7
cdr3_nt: TGTGCCAGCAGTAGACAGATAAGCTCCTACGAGCAGTACTTC
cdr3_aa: CASSRQISSYEQYF

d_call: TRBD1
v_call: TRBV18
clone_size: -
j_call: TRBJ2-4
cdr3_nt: TGTGCCAGCTCACCAACGGGACAGGGGGTTGGCATTCAGTACTTC
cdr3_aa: CASSPTGQGVGIQYF

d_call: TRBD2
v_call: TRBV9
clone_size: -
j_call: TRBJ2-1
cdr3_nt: TGTGCCAGCAGCGTGTCTAGCGGGCACAATGAGCAGTTCTTC
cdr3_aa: CASSVSSGHNEQFF

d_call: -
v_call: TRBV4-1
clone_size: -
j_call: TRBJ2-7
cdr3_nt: TGCGCCAGCAGCCGCCTGCGGGGTCTAGGTTCCTACGAGCAGTACTTC
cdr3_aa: CASSRLRGLGSYEQYF

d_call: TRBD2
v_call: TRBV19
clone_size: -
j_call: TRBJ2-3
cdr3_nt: TGTGCCAGTAGTATCGGCGGTTTTGTTGTTGGTCTAGCGGGTCGCACAGATACGCAGTATTTT
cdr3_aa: CASSIGGFVVGLAGRTDTQYF

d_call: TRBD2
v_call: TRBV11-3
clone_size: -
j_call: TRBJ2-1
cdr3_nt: TGTGCCAGCAGCTTAGTCGCTAGCGGGAGGGATGAGCAGTTCTTC
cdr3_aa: CASSLVASGRDEQFF

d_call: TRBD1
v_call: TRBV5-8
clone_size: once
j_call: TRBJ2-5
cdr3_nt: TGTGCCAGCAGCTCCAGACAGGGGGGGACCCAGTACTTC
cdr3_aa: CASSSRQGGTQYF

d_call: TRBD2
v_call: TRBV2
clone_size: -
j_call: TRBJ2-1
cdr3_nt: TGTGCCAGCAGTCTTACTAGCGGGAGGGCCTACAATGAGCAGTTCTTC
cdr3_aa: CASSLTSGRAYNEQFF

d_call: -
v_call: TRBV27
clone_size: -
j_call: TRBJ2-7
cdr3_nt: TGTGCCAGCGGAGGGGGCGGAGTGCGCTACGAGCAGTACTTC
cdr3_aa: CASGGGGVRYEQYF

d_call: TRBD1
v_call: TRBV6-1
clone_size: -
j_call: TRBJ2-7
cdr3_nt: TGTGCCAGCAGGGGCCCCGGGACAGGGGGCTACGAGCAGTACTTC
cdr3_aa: CASRGPGTGGYEQYF